This T cell receptor beta chain emerged from a study of OX40 agonist ivuxolimab in advanced cancers. Some clones are missing from TCRdb's copy, which holds only in-frame ones; the method was immunoSEQ multiplex PCR. The sample yields tens of thousands of clones, roughly 84% seen once. The source of this sequence is an adult with an advanced solid tumor such as melanoma, head and neck, liver or kidney cancer. The sequenced sample was CD4+ or CD8+ T cells sorted from blood, obtained in a trial of the OX40 agonist ivuxolimab.

The CDR3 loop is CASTPGTANTGELFF. Here the CDR3 DNA reads TGCGCCAGCACCCCCGGGACAGCGAACACCGGGGAGCTGTTTTTT. The J gene is TRBJ2-2, the V gene TRBV4-1; 7 nucleotides match TRBD1. The CDR3 has 15 amino acids. Germline V gene lookup returns CDR1 MGHRA and CDR2 YSYEKL. Trimming removed 7 bases from V and 0 bases from J; junction bases left unmatched: 5.